This T cell receptor beta chain was profiled in a study of lymphopenia after photon versus proton radiotherapy (dated by TCRdb to the late 2010s). Broadly, across the study: In patients with gastrointestinal tumors who developed high-grade lymphopenia, the study compared the immunological effects of photon radiation therapy with those of proton radiation therapy. The cohort comprised 15 to 20 patients with gastrointestinal tumors who received either photon or proton therapy and then developed lymphopenia. The study aimed to characterize how the two radiation modalities differ in their impact on the immune system. Overall study results and their limits: The survival association was examined only in patients who died, and the authors described better survival with proton therapy as a possibility, not as a demonstrated result. Across the cohort, an inverse correlation was found between a larger post-nadir drop in TCR diversity and overall survival time among patients who died. After the lymphocyte count nadir, photon-treated repertoires showed oligoclonal expansion, especially of CD8+ Temra cells, which drove the drop in diversity. During treatment, patients who received proton therapy stayed relatively stable, whereas patients who received photon therapy lost naive T cells and TCR diversity and gained effector/memory populations.

The method was the immunoSEQ multiplex PCR assay. T cell repertoires were profiled by deep sequencing of rearranged TCR beta loci, alongside multiparametric flow cytometry. In TCRdb, the immuneACCESS table is reduced to in-frame sequences with V and J assigned. These tables do not hold every clone; where another copy was compared, an unresolved V gene accounts for under half, and the others remain unexplained. In all, the sample holds roughly 57,000 clones, and around 83% of those were seen once. The top ten hold less than 35% of the sample. The sample holds a few counts of this clone. Its antigen has not been determined. No base qualities exist here, and no much larger clone lies one base off it. CDR1 and CDR2 are drawn from the germline V gene (reference sequence): SGHAT, FQDESV. From the cysteine up to the phenylalanine, the CDR3 has a length of 16 residues. CDR3 DNA is the only sequence kept; it has 48 bases, read in frame from the first base. V and J are truncated by 4 bases and 5 bases respectively, leaving an intervening sequence of 18 bases.

The sample was peripheral blood, taken from a patient treated with photon-based radiotherapy. Recombination linked TRBV11-1 to TRBJ2-4; the D gene is perhaps TRBD1, on 6 matching bases. The sequence was collected from a man aged 50 to 59 with gastric cancer. This receptor carries the CDR3 CASSSLEGEPQNIQYF. The DNA sequence reads TGTGCCAGCAGCTCTTTAGAGGGGGAACCCCAAAACATTCAGTACTTC. With all but the CDR3 taken from the reference TRBV11-1 and TRBJ2-4 genes, the full variable domain is: EAEVAQSPRYKITEKSQAVAFWCDPISGHATLYWYRQILGQGPELLVQFQDESVVDDSQLPKDRFSAERLKGVDSTLKIQPAELGDSAMYLCASSSLEGEPQNIQYFGAGTRLSVL.